Listed here is a single T cell receptor beta chain. This sample was included in a study of neurological immune-mediated disorders. One entry per CDR3 protein results from TCRdb running MiXCR on the 5' RACE reads. The data contain tens of thousands of distinct CDR3 sequences, more than 9% of them seen just once; the ten biggest clones take up roughly 3.9%. Germline assignment: CDR1 DFQATT and CDR2 SNEGSKA (reference sequence). CDR3 length equals 13 residues. Germline trimming cut 3 bases from V and 8 bases from J; bases unmatched to any gene: 6. The sequenced material came from CD4+ T cells from blood. This TCR was sampled from a woman in her 30s with HTLV-1-associated myelopathy (HAM/TSP). The rearrangement joins TRBV20-1 to TRBJ1-1; 10 bases map to TRBD1. The CDR3, as DNA: TGCAGTGCTAGTACCGGGACAGGGGCAGAAGCTTTCTTT. Amino acid sequence: CSASTGTGAEAFF.